This T cell receptor (beta chain) was documented in a study of cytomegalovirus exposure and HLA in healthy donors. PCR employed 60 Vbeta and 13 Jbeta primers. Here immunoSEQ multiplex PCR was the method, and the copy in TCRdb shows in-frame clones only, minus some. The table records around 150,000 clones, about three quarters of them present only once. Trimming took 4 bases from V and 3 from J; bases not matched to a gene: 5. This CDR3 spans 15 amino acids. Per germline, CDR1 SGHDT and CDR2 YYEEEE. As for this clone: What it binds is unknown.

Findings and limits, study-wide: Researchers reported from a later analysis that most CMV-associated TCR beta chains appeared HLA-restricted. Per a later analysis, about 17,000 TCR beta sequences showed association with HLA alleles at 0.05 false discovery rate. Later on, a genetic analysis was performed. It linked a missense variant in DCLRE1C with V- and J-gene trimming of TCR beta.

Whereas donors were nominally healthy upon sampling, unrecorded immune exposures were probable. The receptor comes from a female donor in good health and CMV-seronegative. The chain employs TRBV5-6 and TRBJ2-7, with 12 bases lining up with TRBD1. The sample comprised PBMCs. This CDR3 reads CASSPGTGGIYEQYF. For the CDR3, the DNA is TGTGCCAGCAGCCCCGGGACAGGGGGCATCTACGAGCAGTACTTC.